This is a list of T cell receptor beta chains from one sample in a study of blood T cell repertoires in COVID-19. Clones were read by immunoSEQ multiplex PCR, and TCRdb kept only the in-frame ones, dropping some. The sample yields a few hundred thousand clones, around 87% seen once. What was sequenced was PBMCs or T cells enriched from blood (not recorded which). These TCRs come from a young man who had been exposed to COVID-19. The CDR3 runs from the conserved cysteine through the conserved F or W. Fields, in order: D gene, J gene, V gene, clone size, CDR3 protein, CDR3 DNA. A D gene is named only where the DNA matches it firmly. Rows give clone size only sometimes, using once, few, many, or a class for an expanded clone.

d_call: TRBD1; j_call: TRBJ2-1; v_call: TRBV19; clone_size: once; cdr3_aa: CASSMQGAYEQFF; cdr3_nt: TGTGCCAGTAGTATGCAGGGGGCGTATGAGCAGTTCTTC
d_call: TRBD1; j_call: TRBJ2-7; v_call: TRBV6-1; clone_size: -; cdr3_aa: CASSEDTGAPDEQYF; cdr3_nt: TGTGCCAGCAGTGAAGATACAGGGGCGCCGGACGAGCAGTACTTC
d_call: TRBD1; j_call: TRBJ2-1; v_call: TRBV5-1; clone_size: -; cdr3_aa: CASSLVPGQGNNEQFF; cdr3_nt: TGCGCCAGCAGCTTGGTGCCGGGACAGGGTAACAATGAGCAGTTCTTC
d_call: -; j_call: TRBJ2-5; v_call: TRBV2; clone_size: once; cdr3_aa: CASQSRTDPQETQYF; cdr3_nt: TGTGCCAGCCAAAGTCGGACAGACCCCCAAGAGACCCAGTACTTC
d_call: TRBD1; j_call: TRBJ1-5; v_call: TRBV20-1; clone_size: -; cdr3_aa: CSASTGTGHSNQPQHF; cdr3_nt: TGCAGTGCTAGTACGGGGACAGGGCATAGCAATCAGCCCCAGCATTTT
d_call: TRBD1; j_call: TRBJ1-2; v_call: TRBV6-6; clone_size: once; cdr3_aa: CASSYSRDSYGYTF; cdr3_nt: TGTGCCAGCAGTTACTCTCGGGACAGCTATGGCTACACCTTC
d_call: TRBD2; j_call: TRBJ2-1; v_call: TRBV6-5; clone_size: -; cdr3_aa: CASHPGLGREQFF; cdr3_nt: TGTGCCAGCCACCCAGGACTAGGAAGGGAGCAGTTCTTC
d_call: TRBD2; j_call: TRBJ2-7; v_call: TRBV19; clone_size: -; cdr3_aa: CASSIGTSNYEQYF; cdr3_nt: TGTGCCAGTAGTATAGGGACTAGCAACTACGAGCAGTACTTC
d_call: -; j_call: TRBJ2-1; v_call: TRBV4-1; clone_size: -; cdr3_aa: CASSQARTRSYNEQFF; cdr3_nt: TGCGCCAGCAGCCAAGCCAGGACACGCTCCTACAATGAGCAGTTCTTC
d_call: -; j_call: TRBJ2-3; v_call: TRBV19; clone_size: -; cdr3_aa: CASSKTGRYTDTQYF; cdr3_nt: TGTGCCAGTAGTAAAACCGGGAGATACACAGATACGCAGTATTTT
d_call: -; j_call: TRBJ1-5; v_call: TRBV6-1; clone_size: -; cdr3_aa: CASSEAVAGVQPQHF; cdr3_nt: TGTGCCAGCAGTGAAGCAGTGGCAGGGGTACAGCCCCAGCATTTT
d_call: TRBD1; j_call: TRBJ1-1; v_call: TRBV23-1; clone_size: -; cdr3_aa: CASRDRVLNTEAFF; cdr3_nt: TGCGCCAGCAGGGACAGGGTGCTGAACACTGAAGCTTTCTTT
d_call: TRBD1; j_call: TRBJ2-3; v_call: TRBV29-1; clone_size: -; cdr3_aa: CSVEQGARDTQYF; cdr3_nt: TGCAGCGTTGAGCAGGGGGCCCGGGATACGCAGTATTTT
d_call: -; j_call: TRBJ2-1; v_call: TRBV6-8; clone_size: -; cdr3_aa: CASPFRADVFTYNEQFF; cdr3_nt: TGTGCCAGTCCCTTCCGCGCGGATGTATTTACCTACAATGAGCAGTTCTTC
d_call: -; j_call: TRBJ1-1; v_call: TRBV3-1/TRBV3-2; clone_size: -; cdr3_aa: CASSQVGGAGSTEAFF; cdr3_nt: TGTGCCAGCAGCCAAGTCGGGGGGGCGGGGAGCACTGAAGCTTTCTTT
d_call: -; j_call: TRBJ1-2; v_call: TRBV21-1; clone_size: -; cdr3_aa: CASSRTLGGNYGYTF; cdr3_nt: TGTGCCAGCAGCCGAACTCTCGGGGGGAACTATGGCTACACCTTC
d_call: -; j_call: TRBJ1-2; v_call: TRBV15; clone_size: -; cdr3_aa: CATSAGLLPNYGYTF; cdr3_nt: TGTGCCACCAGCGCCGGACTGCTGCCTAACTATGGCTACACCTTC
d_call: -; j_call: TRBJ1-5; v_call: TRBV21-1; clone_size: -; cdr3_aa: CASRTGLNQPQHF; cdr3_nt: TGTGCCAGCCGGACAGGCCTCAATCAGCCCCAGCATTTT
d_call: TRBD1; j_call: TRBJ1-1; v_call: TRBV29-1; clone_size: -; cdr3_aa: CSVALSRQGGAFF; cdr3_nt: TGCAGCGTTGCTCTCTCGCGACAGGGGGGAGCTTTCTTT
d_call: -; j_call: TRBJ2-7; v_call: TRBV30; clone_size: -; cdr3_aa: CAWSPGVSYEQYF; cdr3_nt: TGTGCCTGGAGCCCCGGGGTCTCCTACGAGCAGTACTTC
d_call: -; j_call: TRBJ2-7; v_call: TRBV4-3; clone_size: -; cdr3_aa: CASSQDWGGVSYEQYF; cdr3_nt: TGCGCCAGCAGCCAAGATTGGGGAGGTGTAAGCTACGAGCAGTACTTC
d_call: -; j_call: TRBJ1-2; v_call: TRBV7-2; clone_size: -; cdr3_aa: CASRQDSSYGYTF; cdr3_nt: TGTGCCAGCAGGCAGGACAGCTCCTATGGCTACACCTTC
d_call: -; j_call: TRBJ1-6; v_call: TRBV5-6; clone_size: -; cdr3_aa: CASSLGHYNSPLHF; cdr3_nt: TGTGCCAGCAGCCTGGGACACTATAATTCACCCCTCCACTTT
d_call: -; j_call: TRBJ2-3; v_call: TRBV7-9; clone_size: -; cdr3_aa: CASSLAGGRDTQYF; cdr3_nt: TGTGCCAGCAGCTTAGCGGGGGGAAGAGATACGCAGTATTTT
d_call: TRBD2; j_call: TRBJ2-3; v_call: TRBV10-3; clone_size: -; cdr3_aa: CATGGLPSGGYTDTQYF; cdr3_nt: TGTGCCACAGGAGGTTTACCTAGCGGGGGGTACACAGATACGCAGTATTTT
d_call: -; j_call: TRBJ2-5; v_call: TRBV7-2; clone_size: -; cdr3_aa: CASSLVGMGETQYF; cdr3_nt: TGTGCCAGCAGCTTAGTCGGGATGGGAGAGACCCAGTACTTC
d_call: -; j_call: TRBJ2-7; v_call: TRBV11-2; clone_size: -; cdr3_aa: CASRPYPAGGGEQYF; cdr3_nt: TGTGCCAGCAGACCCTACCCCGCAGGGGGAGGCGAGCAGTACTTC
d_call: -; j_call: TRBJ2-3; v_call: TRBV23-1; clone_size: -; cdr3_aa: CASSPPARYPDTQYF; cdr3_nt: TGCGCCAGCAGTCCTCCCGCGCGGTACCCAGATACGCAGTATTTT
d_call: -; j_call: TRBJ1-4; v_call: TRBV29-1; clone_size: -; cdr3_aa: CSVAGVFDEKLFF; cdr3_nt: TGCAGCGTTGCGGGGGTTTTCGATGAAAAACTGTTTTTT
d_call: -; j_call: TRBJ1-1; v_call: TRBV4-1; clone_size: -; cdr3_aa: CASSLFSGQNTEAFF; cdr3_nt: TGCGCCAGCAGCCTATTTTCGGGACAGAACACTGAAGCTTTCTTT
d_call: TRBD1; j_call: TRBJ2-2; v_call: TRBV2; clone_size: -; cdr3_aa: CASSGGQANTGELFF; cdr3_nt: TGTGCCAGCAGTGGTGGACAGGCGAACACCGGGGAGCTGTTTTTT
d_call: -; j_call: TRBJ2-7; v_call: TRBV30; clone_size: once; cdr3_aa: CAWSAGNGEQYF; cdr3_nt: TGTGCCTGGAGTGCGGGGAATGGCGAGCAGTACTTC
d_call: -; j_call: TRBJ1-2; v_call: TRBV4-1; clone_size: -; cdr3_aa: CASSYIMGKERGYTF; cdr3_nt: TGCGCCAGCAGTTACATTATGGGAAAAGAGCGGGGCTACACCTTC